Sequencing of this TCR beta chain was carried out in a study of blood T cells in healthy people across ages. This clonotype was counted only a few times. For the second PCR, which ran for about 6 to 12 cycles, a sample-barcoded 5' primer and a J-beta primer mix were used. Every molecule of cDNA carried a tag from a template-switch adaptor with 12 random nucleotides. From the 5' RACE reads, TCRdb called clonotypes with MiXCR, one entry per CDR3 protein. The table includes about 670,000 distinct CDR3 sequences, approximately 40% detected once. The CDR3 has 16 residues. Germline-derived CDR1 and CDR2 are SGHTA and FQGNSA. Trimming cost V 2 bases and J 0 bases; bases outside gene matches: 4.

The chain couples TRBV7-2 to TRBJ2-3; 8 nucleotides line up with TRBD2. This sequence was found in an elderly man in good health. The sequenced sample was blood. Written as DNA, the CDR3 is TGTGCCAGCAGCTTAAAGGCGGGGGGAAGCACAGATACGCAGTATTTT. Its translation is CASSLKAGGSTDTQYF.